Sequencing of this TCR beta chain was carried out in a study of CD8+CD57+ T cells in acquired aplastic anemia. Before being chosen for sequencing, patients had shown CD8+CD57+ cell expansion by flow cytometry. Genomic DNA acted as the template from which TCR beta VDJ combination and CDR3 sequence profiling were carried out. From the reads, TCRdb called clonotypes with MiXCR, one entry per CDR3 protein. The sample consists of hundreds of thousands of distinct CDR3 sequences, approximately 32% of them appearing once. The CDR3 has 14 amino acids. The germline V gene has CDR1 DFQATT and CDR2 SNEGSKA (reference sequence). Trimming took 0 bases from V and 4 from J, leaving 13 bases between them.

The TCR was taken from a human donor with aplastic anemia. The chain carries TRBV20-1 and TRBJ2-7; the D is unclear. Material: sorted CD4+, CD8+, or CD8+CD57+ T cells (not recorded which) from PBMCs. The CDR3 region is CSAREREQRYEQYF. CDR3 in DNA: TGCAGTGCTAGAGAAAGGGAACAGCGTTACGAGCAGTACTTC.